The source of this T cell receptor beta chain is a study of T cell repertoires in cytomegalovirus infection. Study context: Public TCR beta signatures were indicative of both CMV infection and a matching HLA type.

The CDR3 totals 15 residues. With V trimmed by 4 bases and J by 7 bases, 9 bases remained unmatched. Germline CDR1 is SEHNR and CDR2 is FQNEAQ (reference sequence). TCRdb used MiXCR to reprocess the reads, holding one entry per CDR3 protein. The data contain approximately 250,000 distinct CDR3 sequences, about 20% of them seen just once; the ten biggest clones take up around a sixth. The clonotype comes from a human donor in good health (CMV status not recorded). Some clones in this sample may be carry-over from other donors' samples. The sequenced sample consisted of CD8+ T cells from PBMCs. The chain uses TRBV7-9 and TRBJ2-7, with 11 bases that match TRBD2. CDR3 DNA sequence: TGTGCCAGCAGCTCCTTAGCGGGGGGGCCGACGGAGCAGTACTTC. This codes for CASSSLAGGPTEQYF.